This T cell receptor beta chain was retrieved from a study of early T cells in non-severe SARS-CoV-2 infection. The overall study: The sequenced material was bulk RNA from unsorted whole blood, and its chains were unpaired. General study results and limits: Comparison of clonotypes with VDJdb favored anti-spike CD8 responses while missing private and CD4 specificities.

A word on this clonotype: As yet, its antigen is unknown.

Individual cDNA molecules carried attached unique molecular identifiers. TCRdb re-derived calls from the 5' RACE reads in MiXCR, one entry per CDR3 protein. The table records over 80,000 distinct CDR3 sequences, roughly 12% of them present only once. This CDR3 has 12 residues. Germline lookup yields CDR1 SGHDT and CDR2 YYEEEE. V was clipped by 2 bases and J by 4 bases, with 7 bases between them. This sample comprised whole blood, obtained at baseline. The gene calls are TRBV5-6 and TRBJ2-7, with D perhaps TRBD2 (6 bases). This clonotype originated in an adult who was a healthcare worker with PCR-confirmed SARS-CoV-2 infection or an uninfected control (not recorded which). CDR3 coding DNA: TGTGCCAGCAGCTTCCGGGAGTACGAGCAGTACTTC. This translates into CASSFREYEQYF.